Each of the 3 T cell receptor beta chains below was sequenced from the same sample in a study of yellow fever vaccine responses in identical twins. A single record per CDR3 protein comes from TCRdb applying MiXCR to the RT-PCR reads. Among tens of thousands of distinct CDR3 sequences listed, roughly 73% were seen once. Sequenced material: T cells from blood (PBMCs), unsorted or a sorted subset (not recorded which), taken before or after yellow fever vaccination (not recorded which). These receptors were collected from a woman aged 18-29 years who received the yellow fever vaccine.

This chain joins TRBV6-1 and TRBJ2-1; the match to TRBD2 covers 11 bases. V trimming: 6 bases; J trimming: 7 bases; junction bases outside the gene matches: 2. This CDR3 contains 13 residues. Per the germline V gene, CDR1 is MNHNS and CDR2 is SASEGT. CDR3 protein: CASRTSGTNEQFF. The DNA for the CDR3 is TGTGCCAGCAGGACTAGCGGGACAAATGAGCAGTTCTTC.

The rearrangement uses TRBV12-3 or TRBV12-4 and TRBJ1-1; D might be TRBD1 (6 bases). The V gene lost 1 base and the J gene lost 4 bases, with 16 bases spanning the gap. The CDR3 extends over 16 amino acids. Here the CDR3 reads CASSLGGQGSGTEAFF. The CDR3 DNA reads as TGTGCCAGCAGTTTAGGGGGGCAGGGGAGTGGCACTGAAGCTTTCTTT.

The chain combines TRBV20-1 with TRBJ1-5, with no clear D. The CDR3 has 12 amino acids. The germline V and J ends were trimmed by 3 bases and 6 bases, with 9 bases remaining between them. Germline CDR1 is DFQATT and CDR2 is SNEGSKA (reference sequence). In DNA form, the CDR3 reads TGCAGTGCTAGCTCATCTACTCAGCCCCAGCATTTT. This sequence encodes CSASSSTQPQHF.